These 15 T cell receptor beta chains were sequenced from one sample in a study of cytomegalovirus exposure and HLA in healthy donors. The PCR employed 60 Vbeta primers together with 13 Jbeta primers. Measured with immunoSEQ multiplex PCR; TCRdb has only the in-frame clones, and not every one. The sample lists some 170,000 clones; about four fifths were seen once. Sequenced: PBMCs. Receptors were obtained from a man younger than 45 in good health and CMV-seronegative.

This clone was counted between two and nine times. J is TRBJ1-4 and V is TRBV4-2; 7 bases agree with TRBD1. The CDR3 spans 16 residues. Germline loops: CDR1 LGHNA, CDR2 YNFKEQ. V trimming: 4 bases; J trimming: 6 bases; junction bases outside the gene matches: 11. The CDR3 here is CASSPNDRARDEKLFF. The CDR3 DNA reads TGTGCCAGCAGCCCAAACGACAGGGCGAGGGATGAAAAACTGTTTTTT.

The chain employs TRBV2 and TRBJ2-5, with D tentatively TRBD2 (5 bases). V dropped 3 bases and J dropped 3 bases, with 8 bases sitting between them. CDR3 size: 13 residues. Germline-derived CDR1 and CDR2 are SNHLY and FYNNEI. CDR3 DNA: TGTGCCAGCAGTGATTTGGAGGAAGAGACCCAGTACTTC. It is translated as CASSDLEEETQYF. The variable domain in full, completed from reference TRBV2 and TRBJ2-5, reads EPEVTQTPSHQVTQMGQEVILRCVPISNHLYFYWYRQILGQKVEFLVSFYNNEISEKSEIFDDQFSVERPDGSNFTLKIRSTKLEDSAMYFCASSDLEEETQYFGPGTRLLVL.

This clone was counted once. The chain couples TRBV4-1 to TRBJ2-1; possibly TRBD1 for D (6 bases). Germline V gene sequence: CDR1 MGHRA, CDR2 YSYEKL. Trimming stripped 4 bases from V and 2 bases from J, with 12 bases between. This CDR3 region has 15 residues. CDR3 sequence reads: CASSPQGPPYNEQFF. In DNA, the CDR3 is TGCGCCAGCAGCCCACAGGGACCCCCCTACAATGAGCAGTTCTTC.

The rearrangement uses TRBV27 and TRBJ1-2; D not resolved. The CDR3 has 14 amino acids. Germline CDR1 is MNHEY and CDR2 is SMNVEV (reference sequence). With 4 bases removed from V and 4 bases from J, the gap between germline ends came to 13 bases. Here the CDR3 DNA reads TGTGCCAGCAGTTCCGTCGGGGAAATCTATGGCTACACCTTC. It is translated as CASSSVGEIYGYTF.

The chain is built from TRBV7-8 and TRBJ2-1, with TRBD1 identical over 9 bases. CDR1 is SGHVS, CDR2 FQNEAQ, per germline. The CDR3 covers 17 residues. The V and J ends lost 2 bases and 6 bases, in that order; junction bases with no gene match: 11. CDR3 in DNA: TGTGCCAGCAGCTTATACAGGGGGCTAGCGGTAGGCAATGAGCAGTTCTTC. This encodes CASSLYRGLAVGNEQFF.

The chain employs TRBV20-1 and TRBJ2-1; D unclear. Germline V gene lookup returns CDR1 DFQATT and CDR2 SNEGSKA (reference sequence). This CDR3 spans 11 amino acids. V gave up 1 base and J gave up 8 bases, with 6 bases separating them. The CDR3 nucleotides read TGCAGTGCTAGAGCTAACGATGAGCAGTTCTTC. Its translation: CSARANDEQFF.

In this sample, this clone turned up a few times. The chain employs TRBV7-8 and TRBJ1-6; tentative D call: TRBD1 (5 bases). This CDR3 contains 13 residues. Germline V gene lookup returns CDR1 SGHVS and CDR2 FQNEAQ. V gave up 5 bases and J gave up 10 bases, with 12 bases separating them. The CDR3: CASSPPGGSPLHF. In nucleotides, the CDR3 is TGTGCCAGCAGCCCACCGGGGGGGTCACCCCTCCACTTT.

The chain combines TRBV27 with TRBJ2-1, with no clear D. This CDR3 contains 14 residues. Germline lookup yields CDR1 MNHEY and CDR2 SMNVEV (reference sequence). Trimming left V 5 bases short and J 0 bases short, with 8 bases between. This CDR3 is CASSTANSYNEQFF. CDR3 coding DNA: TGTGCCAGCAGTACAGCTAACTCCTACAATGAGCAGTTCTTC.

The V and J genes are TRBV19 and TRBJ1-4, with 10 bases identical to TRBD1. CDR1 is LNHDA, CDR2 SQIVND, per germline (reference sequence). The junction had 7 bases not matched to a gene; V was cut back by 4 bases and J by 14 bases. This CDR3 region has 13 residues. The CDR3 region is CASSTGQGVFLFF. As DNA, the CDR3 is TGTGCCAGTAGTACCGGACAGGGGGTATTTCTGTTTTTT.

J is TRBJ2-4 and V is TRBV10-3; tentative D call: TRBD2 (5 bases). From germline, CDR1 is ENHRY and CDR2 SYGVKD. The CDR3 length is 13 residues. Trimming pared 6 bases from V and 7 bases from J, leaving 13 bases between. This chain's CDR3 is CAIRDSSRNIQYF. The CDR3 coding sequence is TGTGCCATCAGGGACTCCTCAAGGAACATTCAGTACTTC.

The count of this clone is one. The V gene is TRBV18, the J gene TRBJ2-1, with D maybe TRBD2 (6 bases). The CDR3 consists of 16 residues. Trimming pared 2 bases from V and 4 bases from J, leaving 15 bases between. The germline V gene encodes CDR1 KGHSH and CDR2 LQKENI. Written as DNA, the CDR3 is TGTGCCAGCTCACCATCATCCGGGGGACCTTACAATGAGCAGTTCTTC. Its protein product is CASSPSSGGPYNEQFF.

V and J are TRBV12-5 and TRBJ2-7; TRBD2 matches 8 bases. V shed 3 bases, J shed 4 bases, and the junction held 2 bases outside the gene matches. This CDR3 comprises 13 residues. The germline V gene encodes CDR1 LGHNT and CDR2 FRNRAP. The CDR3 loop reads CASGLAGEYEQYF. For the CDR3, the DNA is TGTGCTAGTGGTTTAGCGGGAGAGTACGAGCAGTACTTC.

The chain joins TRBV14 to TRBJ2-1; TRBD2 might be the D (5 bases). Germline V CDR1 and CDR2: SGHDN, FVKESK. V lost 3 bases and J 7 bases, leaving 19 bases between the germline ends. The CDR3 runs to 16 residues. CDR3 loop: CASSHLAYMSQNEQFF. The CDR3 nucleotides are TGTGCCAGCAGCCACCTAGCCTATATGAGCCAAAATGAGCAGTTCTTC.

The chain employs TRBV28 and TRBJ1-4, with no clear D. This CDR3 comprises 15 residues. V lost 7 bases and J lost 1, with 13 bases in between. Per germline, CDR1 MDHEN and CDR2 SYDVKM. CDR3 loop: CASTPGTVTNEKLFF. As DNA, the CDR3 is TGTGCCAGCACCCCGGGTACGGTAACTAATGAAAAACTGTTTTTT.

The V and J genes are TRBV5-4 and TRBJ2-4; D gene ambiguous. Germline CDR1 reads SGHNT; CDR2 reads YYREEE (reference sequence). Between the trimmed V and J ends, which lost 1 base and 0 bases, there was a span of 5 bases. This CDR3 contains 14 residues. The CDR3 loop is CASSLLSAKNIQYF. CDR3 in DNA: TGTGCCAGCAGCTTGCTGTCAGCCAAAAACATTCAGTACTTC.